This T cell receptor (beta chain) appears in the sequencing data of a study of T cells after yellow fever vaccination. Study overall: Where fractions had low cell numbers, libraries were prepared from them with the SMART-Seq v4 Ultra Low Input RNA kit.

The CDR3 totals 14 residues. The V end lost 7 bases, the J end lost 6 bases, and 17 bases lay between the germline ends. The germline V gene encodes CDR1 MDHEN and CDR2 SYDVKM. TCRdb recomputed calls from the 5' RACE reads with MiXCR, one row per CDR3 protein. The data show fewer than 500,000 distinct CDR3 sequences, with approximately 19% seen just once and 15% to 20% held by the top ten. The gene calls are TRBV28 and TRBJ2-3; D gene unclear. The starting material was PBMCs, obtained before the yellow fever booster vaccination. The sequence derives from a man in his late teens or twenties who received the YFV17D yellow fever vaccine. The CDR3 spells CASTLRWGSDTQYF. The CDR3 nucleotides read TGTGCCAGCACCCTTCGATGGGGAAGTGATACGCAGTATTTT.